Shown below are 31 T cell receptor beta chains from a single sample sequenced in a study of response to subunit inactivated influenza vaccine. From the RT-PCR reads, TCRdb called clonotypes with MiXCR, one entry per CDR3 protein. The table has roughly 570,000 distinct CDR3 sequences, 11% to 15% seen once. Sequenced here: PBMCs from blood, sampled 11 to 12 days after vaccination. The receptors here all came from a man aged 45 to 65 who received an inactivated influenza vaccine.

This clonotype was observed a few times. DNA of the CDR3: TGTGCCAGCAGTGAATTGGCAGGGGACTTCCCCTACGAGCAGTACTTC. Its translation is CASSELAGDFPYEQYF. V gene TRBV6-1 combines with J gene TRBJ2-7; D may correspond to TRBD1 or TRBD2 (6 bases each). The CDR3 is 16 amino acids. The germline V gene encodes CDR1 MNHNS and CDR2 SASEGT. Trimming stripped 2 bases from V and 2 bases from J, with 16 bases between.

This clonotype has just a few counts. J is TRBJ1-2 and V is TRBV29-1; 9 bases line up with TRBD1. The CDR3 contains 14 residues. Germline CDR1 reads SQVTM; CDR2 reads ANQGSEA. The V segment lost 4 bases and the J segment 4 bases; nucleotides outside the gene matches: 7. This CDR3 is CSVGISGQGYGYTF. DNA of the CDR3: TGCAGCGTTGGAATTTCGGGACAGGGCTATGGCTACACCTTC.

This clonotype was counted only a few times. The gene calls are TRBV6-1 and TRBJ1-5; 8 nucleotides agree with TRBD1. Germline V gene sequence: CDR1 MNHNS, CDR2 SASEGT. The length of the CDR3 is 13 residues. V lost 6 bases to trimming and J lost 16 bases; unmatched junction nucleotides: 14. CDR3 in amino acids: CASRRDTGGDSHF. For the CDR3, the DNA is TGTGCCAGCAGGAGGGATACAGGGGGTGATAGTCATTTT.

This clonotype showed up many times. The chain is built from TRBV4-2 and TRBJ2-7, with TRBD1 matching 7 bases. In germline, CDR1 is LGHNA, CDR2 YNFKEQ. With V trimmed by 1 base and J by 3 bases, 12 bases remained unmatched. CDR3 size: 17 residues. The chain's CDR3 is CASSQVLTGTVGYEQYF. The CDR3 DNA is TGTGCCAGCAGCCAAGTTTTGACGGGGACAGTGGGCTACGAGCAGTACTTC.

At least ten counts were recorded for this clonotype. This CDR3 reads CASSPTSGSYNEQFF. The CDR3 bases are TGTGCCAGCAGCCCGACTAGCGGTTCCTACAATGAGCAGTTCTTC. The chain carries TRBV4-2 and TRBJ2-1, with 9 bases that match TRBD2. The V and J ends lost 4 bases and 1 base, in that order; junction bases with no gene match: 2. Germline loops: CDR1 LGHNA, CDR2 YNFKEQ. This CDR3 is built from 15 residues.

The chain employs TRBV7-6 and TRBJ1-1; 7 nucleotides match TRBD1. CDR1 and CDR2 from the germline V gene are SGHVS and FNYEAQ. V lost 4 bases to trimming and J lost 0 bases; unmatched junction nucleotides: 11. There are 17 residues in the CDR3. DNA of the CDR3: TGTGCCAGCAGCTCATGGCCCAGGGGGGGCATGAACACTGAAGCTTTCTTT. This codes for CASSSWPRGGMNTEAFF.

This clonotype occurred a few times. This sequence joins TRBV5-1 and TRBJ2-3; D might be TRBD1 (6 bases). The length of the CDR3 is 14 residues. Germline loops: CDR1 SGHRS, CDR2 YFSETQ. Trimming stripped 2 bases from V and 5 bases from J, with 12 bases between. CDR3 coding DNA: TGCGCCAGCAGCTTATTGCAGGGGAAAGATACGCAGTATTTT. Its translation: CASSLLQGKDTQYF.

The sample holds a few counts of this clonotype. V gene TRBV6-1 combines with J gene TRBJ1-3, with D maybe TRBD1 (6 bases). This CDR3 contains 13 residues. Trimming pared 7 bases from V and 4 bases from J, leaving 11 bases between. The V gene's germline CDR1 is MNHNS and CDR2 SASEGT. Here the CDR3 reads CASTGDAGNTIYF. The CDR3 DNA sequence: TGTGCCAGCACAGGGGACGCCGGAAACACCATATATTTT.

This clonotype was observed a few times. The chain recombines TRBV28 with TRBJ2-3; 12 nucleotides match TRBD2. Germline CDR1 is MDHEN and CDR2 is SYDVKM. There are 18 residues in the CDR3. The trim removed 3 bases at V and 6 bases at J, leaving 13 bases unmatched. The CDR3 nucleotides read TGTGCCAGCAGTTTTCTTGAACGGAGACTAGCGGGAGCGGATACGCAGTATTTT. Translated: CASSFLERRLAGADTQYF.

V is TRBV19 and J is TRBJ2-2; the D gene could be TRBD1 or TRBD2 (5 bases each). Germline V lookup: CDR1 LNHDA, CDR2 SQIVND (reference sequence). V was shortened by 3 bases and J by 1 base, with 15 bases between the two germline ends. The CDR3 covers 17 residues. The CDR3 coding sequence is TGTGCCAGTAGTATGGGACCGACCCGATTGAACACCGGGGAGCTGTTTTTT. Residues: CASSMGPTRLNTGELFF. Supplemented by reference TRBV19 and TRBJ2-2, the full variable domain reads DGGITQSPKYLFRKEGQNVTLSCEQNLNHDAMYWYRQDPGQGLRLIYYSQIVNDFQKGDIAEGYSVSREKKESFPLTVTSAQKNPTAFYLCASSMGPTRLNTGELFFGEGSRLTVL.

The chain is built from TRBV7-8 and TRBJ1-5; D remains unclear. The CDR3 totals 14 residues. Germline V CDR1 and CDR2: SGHVS, FQNEAQ. Trimming took off 5 bases at V and 3 bases at J, with 11 bases between the two ends. The CDR3 region has the DNA TGTGCCAGCAGCCCTTACAGCAACAATCAGCCCCAGCATTTT. Protein: CASSPYSNNQPQHF.

This clonotype was recorded many times. CDR3 sequence reads: CSAPDRRGSYEQYF. The CDR3 coding sequence is TGCAGTGCTCCAGACCGTAGGGGCTCCTACGAGCAGTACTTC. V usage is TRBV20-1 and J usage is TRBJ2-7, with D tentatively TRBD1 (5 bases). Germline loops: CDR1 DFQATT, CDR2 SNEGSKA (reference sequence). CDR3 length equals 14 residues. V was cut by 5 bases and J by 0 bases, with 14 bases left in between.

This chain uses TRBV7-9 with TRBJ2-1, with 8 bases aligning to TRBD1. Germline values: CDR1 SEHNR, CDR2 FQNEAQ (reference sequence). V gave up 3 bases and J gave up 5 bases; unmatched junction bases: 9. This CDR3 comprises 16 residues. In DNA form, the CDR3 reads TGTGCCAGCAGCTTTACAGGGGGTCATCGGAACAATGAGCAGTTCTTC. Translation gives CASSFTGGHRNNEQFF.

This clonotype was observed many times. This chain links TRBV29-1 with TRBJ2-1; 10 bases map to TRBD2. The CDR3 totals 14 residues. The trim removed 4 bases at V and 6 bases at J, leaving 6 bases unmatched. Germline-derived CDR1 and CDR2 are SQVTM and ANQGSEA. The CDR3 sequence: CSVATSGIGNEQFF. For the CDR3, the DNA is TGCAGCGTTGCTACTAGCGGGATTGGCAATGAGCAGTTCTTC.

This clonotype was seen a few times. This rearrangement joins TRBV7-2 to TRBJ2-2; a weak D match, TRBD1 (5 bases). Trimming took 7 bases from V and 0 from J, leaving 18 bases between them. The CDR3 sequence is 17 residues long. CDR1 is SGHTA and CDR2 is FQGNSA in the germline V gene. The CDR3 DNA is TGTGCCAGCATTCCAGGGCCCACCGTAGCGAACACCGGGGAGCTGTTTTTT. This encodes CASIPGPTVANTGELFF.

This rearrangement joins TRBV6-6 to TRBJ2-7; TRBD1 is a possible D gene (5 bases). The V and J ends lost 5 bases and 6 bases respectively, with 11 bases between them. CDR3 size: 12 residues. Germline CDR1 MNHNY, CDR2 SVGAGI (reference sequence). The DNA for the CDR3 is TGTGCCAGCAGTCGAGACAGCCCCGAGCAGTACTTC. Its translation is CASSRDSPEQYF.

In its sample, this clonotype was seen a few times. The genes are TRBV7-3 and TRBJ2-3; D might be TRBD1 (5 bases). Germline CDR1 is SGHTA and CDR2 is FQGTGA. Deletions cut 3 bases from V and 8 bases from J, with 9 bases between. The CDR3 covers 12 residues. DNA of the CDR3: TGTGCCAGCAGCTTTCCTAGGGGTACGCAGTATTTT. Amino acids: CASSFPRGTQYF.

This clonotype was detected a few times. Here the CDR3 DNA reads TGTGCCAGCAGTTTACTTCAGACAGGGGCTAGAGCTTTCTTT. It is translated as CASSLLQTGARAFF. V gene TRBV28 combines with J gene TRBJ1-1, with TRBD1 matching 8 bases. CDR3 length: 14 amino acids. The germline V gene encodes CDR1 MDHEN and CDR2 SYDVKM. J was trimmed by 10 bases and V by 2 bases; bases with no gene match: 9.

This clonotype came up a few times. The limits of the CDR3 on the DNA are not certain, so only TCRdb's listed CDR3 is given. CDR3 residues: CISVSEAFLSGLAASYNEQFF. This chain uses TRBV7-5 with TRBJ2-1; the table calls TRBD2, which could not be checked here. TRBV7-5 is a pseudogene locus. Counting both end residues, the CDR3 totals 21 amino acids.

This clonotype was picked up many times. The J gene is TRBJ1-1, the V gene TRBV11-2; D is possibly TRBD1 (5 bases). CDR1 is SGHAT, CDR2 FQNNGV, per germline. The CDR3 consists of 13 residues. Trimming removed 3 bases from V and 1 base from J, with 6 bases in between. This CDR3 reads CASSFQGNTEAFF. CDR3 DNA: TGTGCCAGCAGCTTTCAGGGGAACACTGAAGCTTTCTTT.

This clonotype was picked up a small number of times. The chain couples TRBV20-1 to TRBJ1-6, with D unresolved. This CDR3 contains 12 residues. Per the germline V gene, CDR1 is DFQATT and CDR2 is SNEGSKA (reference sequence). The V end lost 0 bases, the J end lost 7 bases, and 4 bases lay between the germline ends. The CDR3, as DNA: TGCAGTGCTAGAGATGGAAATTCACCCCTCCACTTT. Residues: CSARDGNSPLHF.

CDR3 coding DNA: TGTGCCAGCAGCCCGGTAGGGCAGGGGGTCTACGAGCAGTACTTC. This codes for CASSPVGQGVYEQYF. J is TRBJ2-7 and V is TRBV5-6; 7 bases line up with TRBD1. CDR1 is SGHDT, CDR2 YYEEEE, per germline. V was clipped by 4 bases and J by 3 bases; unmatched bases: 10. This CDR3 contains 15 residues.

The gene calls are TRBV11-2 and TRBJ2-3, with TRBD1 matching over 7 bases. The V gene's germline CDR1 is SGHAT and CDR2 FQNNGV. Trimming cost V 0 bases and J 0 bases; bases outside gene matches: 3. The CDR3 is made up of 16 amino acids. The CDR3 region is CASSLDQTGSTDTQYF. The DNA for the CDR3 is TGTGCCAGCAGCTTAGATCAGACAGGGAGCACAGATACGCAGTATTTT.

This clonotype has just a few counts. The V gene is TRBV29-1, the J gene TRBJ2-7, with D tentatively TRBD1 (6 bases). Trimming removed 4 bases from V and 1 base from J, with 32 bases in between. This CDR3 is built from 20 residues. Germline assignment: CDR1 SQVTM and CDR2 ANQGSEA. For the CDR3, the DNA is TGCAGCGTTGGTCCCTCCGCGGAGACAACGCACAGGGTCGTATCCTACGAGCAGTACTTC. Encoded protein: CSVGPSAETTHRVVSYEQYF.

This clonotype was observed a handful of times. This chain links TRBV7-7 with TRBJ2-3; D gene uncertain. Trimming left V 7 bases short and J 2 bases short, with 10 bases between. The CDR3 length is 13 residues. The germline V gene has CDR1 SSHAT and CDR2 FNYEAQ (reference sequence). The CDR3 region is CASMDQNTDTQYF. The CDR3 DNA follows: TGTGCCAGCATGGACCAAAACACAGATACGCAGTATTTT.

The J gene is TRBJ2-5, the V gene TRBV12-3 or TRBV12-4, with 8 bases fitting TRBD2. Trimming took 0 bases from V and 9 from J; bases not matched to a gene: 6. There are 14 residues in the CDR3. CDR3 DNA sequence: TGTGCCAGCAGTTTAGCGAGCGGGAGTACGGCCCAGTACTTC. It translates to CASSLASGSTAQYF.

V is TRBV14 and J is TRBJ1-2; D gene ambiguous. The CDR3 is 14 amino acids. Trimming stripped 2 bases from V and 5 bases from J, with 12 bases between. Germline CDR1 SGHDN, CDR2 FVKESK. CDR3 loop: CASSQSNSLYGYTF. Here the CDR3 DNA reads TGTGCCAGCAGCCAATCAAACAGTCTTTATGGCTACACCTTC.

A few counts support this clonotype. V and J are TRBV5-1 and TRBJ2-7; possible D gene TRBD2, 5 bases. The CDR3 loop spans 16 amino acids. Trimming pared 4 bases from V and 2 bases from J, leaving 19 bases between. Germline CDR1 and CDR2: SGHRS and YFSETQ. The DNA of the CDR3 is TGCGCCAGCAGCGACGATGCATACGGGGTAGCCTACGAGCAGTACTTC. Translating gives CASSDDAYGVAYEQYF.

The gene calls are TRBV4-3 and TRBJ2-5, with TRBD2 as a possible D gene (6 bases). Trimming took 4 bases from V and 10 from J, leaving 22 bases between them. CDR3 length: 15 residues. CDR1 is LGHNA, CDR2 YSLEER, per germline. This chain's CDR3 is CASSRTRLGTSDQYF. The CDR3 coding sequence is TGCGCCAGCAGCCGCACTCGACTAGGGACGAGTGACCAGTACTTC.

A note on this clonotype: The junction differs from germline at one of its ends, possibly a read error. The rearrangement links TRBV7-3 to TRBJ2-1; 10 bases agree with TRBD2. The CDR3 spans 15 residues. The V gene's germline CDR1 is SGHTA and CDR2 FQGTGA. This chain's CDR3 is CASSITGTSDNEQFF. The CDR3 nucleotides are TGTGCCAGCAGCATAACCGGGACTAGCGACAATGAGCAGTTCTTC.

This clonotype was seen more than once but under ten times. V is TRBV4-2 and J is TRBJ1-3; the D gene is possibly TRBD1 (5 bases). CDR3 length equals 17 residues. Germline V gives CDR1 LGHNA, CDR2 YNFKEQ. Trimming stripped 1 base from V and 8 bases from J, with 21 bases between. The CDR3 reads CASSQALSRQSVDTIYF. The CDR3 coding sequence is TGTGCCAGCAGCCAAGCCCTCAGTCGACAGAGCGTCGACACCATATATTTT.